This T cell receptor beta chain was observed in a study of shared clonotypes between healthy human individuals. TCRdb keeps only in-frame clones here, not all; method: immunoSEQ multiplex PCR. This repertoire shows some 2,500,000 clones, under 95% found once; its top ten account for about 0.36%. The CDR3 sequence is 13 residues long. Germline V gene data show CDR1 as SGHNT and CDR2 as YYREEE (reference sequence). V dropped 4 bases and J dropped 10 bases, with 15 bases sitting between them. The chain carries TRBV5-4 and TRBJ2-1; D not certain. This receptor was identified in a man aged 18 to 29 in good health. Some clones in this sample may be carry-over from other donors' samples. Specimen: naive CD4+ T cells from PBMCs. Noted subset: CD45RA+ positively selected. CDR3 sequence: CASSPQDMAEQFF. The CDR3 DNA is TGTGCCAGCAGCCCTCAAGACATGGCCGAGCAGTTCTTC.